Reported below is one T cell receptor beta chain. No antigen is known for it. Looked up from germline, CDR1 is SGDLS and CDR2 is YYNGEE. The CDR3 is made up of 13 amino acids. With 4 bases removed from V and 7 bases from J, the gap between germline ends came to 11 bases. This entry comes from a study of cytomegalovirus exposure and HLA in healthy donors. Whole-study context: The same platform as the roughly 630 first-cohort repertoires was used for the roughly 130 validation repertoires, a later analysis reported.

Here immunoSEQ multiplex PCR was the method, and the copy in TCRdb shows in-frame clones only, minus some. The profile shows about 50,000 clones, 85% to 95% of them singletons. Findings and caveats of the study: The dataset shows that most TCR sequences were rare, while some public TCRs occurred in many donors. A few chains tied to CMV proved CMV antigen-specific in vitro. The authors listed approximately 150 TCR beta chains as cytomegalovirus-associated.

This clonotype originated in a man between 18 and 35 years old in good health and CMV-seronegative. The sequenced material came from PBMCs. J is TRBJ2-2 and V is TRBV9, with D possibly TRBD2 on 6 matching bases. CDR3: CASSTRRGGELFF. The CDR3 DNA sequence: TGTGCCAGCAGCACGCGGAGGGGCGGGGAGCTGTTTTTT. Complete variable domain (other parts from reference TRBV9 and TRBJ2-2): DSGVTQTPKHLITATGQRVTLRCSPRSGDLSVYWYQQSLDQGLQFLIQYYNGEERAKGNILERFSAQQFPDLHSELNLSSLELGDSALYFCASSTRRGGELFFGEGSRLTVL.